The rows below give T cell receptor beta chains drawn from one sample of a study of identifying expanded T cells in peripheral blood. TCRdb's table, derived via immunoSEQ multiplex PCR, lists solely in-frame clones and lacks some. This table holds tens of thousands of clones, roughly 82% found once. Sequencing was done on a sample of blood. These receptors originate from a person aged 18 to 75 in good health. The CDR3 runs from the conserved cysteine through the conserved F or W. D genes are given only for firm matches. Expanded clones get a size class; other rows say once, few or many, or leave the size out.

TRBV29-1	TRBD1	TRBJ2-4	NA	CSGGTGGAGDIQYF	TGCAGCGGCGGGACAGGGGGCGCGGGGGACATTCAGTACTTC
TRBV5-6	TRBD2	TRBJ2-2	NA	CASKGTGTTNTGELFF	TGTGCCAGCAAGGGAACCGGGACTACCAACACCGGGGAGCTGTTTTTT
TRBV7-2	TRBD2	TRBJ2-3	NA	CASSEGLAGLQYF	TGTGCCAGCAGCGAAGGACTAGCAGGATTGCAGTATTTT
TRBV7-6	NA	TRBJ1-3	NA	CASSLGQGSSGNTIYF	TGTGCCAGCAGCTTAGGGCAGGGGAGCTCTGGAAACACCATATATTTT
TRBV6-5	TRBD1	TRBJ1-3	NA	CASTADRGYGNTIYF	TGTGCCAGCACCGCCGACAGGGGATATGGAAACACCATATATTTT
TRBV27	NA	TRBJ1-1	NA	CASSGRGRAFF	TGTGCCAGCAGCGGCAGAGGGCGGGCTTTCTTT
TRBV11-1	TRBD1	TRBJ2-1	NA	CASSPIKDRVYNEQFF	TGTGCCAGCAGCCCGATTAAGGACAGGGTATACAATGAGCAGTTCTTC
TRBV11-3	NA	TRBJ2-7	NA	CASSLVRESYEQYF	TGTGCCAGCAGCTTAGTAAGGGAGTCCTACGAGCAGTACTTC
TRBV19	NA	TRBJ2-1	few	CASSADRSSYNEQFF	TGTGCCAGTAGTGCAGACAGGAGCTCCTACAATGAGCAGTTCTTC
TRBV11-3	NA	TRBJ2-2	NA	CASSIMSSNTGELFF	TGTGCCAGCAGCATTATGAGCAGTAACACCGGGGAGCTGTTTTTT
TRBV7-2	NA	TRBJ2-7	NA	CASSSNTYEQYF	TGTGCCAGCAGCTCAAACACCTACGAGCAGTACTTC
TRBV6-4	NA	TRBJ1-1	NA	CASRATFRGGDTEAFF	TGTGCCAGCAGGGCAACCTTCAGGGGTGGGGACACTGAAGCTTTCTTT
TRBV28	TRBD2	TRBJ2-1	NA	CASGGSGRATYNEQFF	TGTGCCAGCGGGGGTAGTGGGAGGGCCACCTACAATGAGCAGTTCTTC
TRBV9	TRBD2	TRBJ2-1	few	CASSVAAGELNEQFF	TGTGCCAGCAGCGTAGCCGCGGGAGAGTTGAATGAGCAGTTCTTC
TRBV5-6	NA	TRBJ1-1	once	CASSFDSLNTEAFF	TGTGCCAGCAGCTTTGACAGCCTGAACACTGAAGCTTTCTTT
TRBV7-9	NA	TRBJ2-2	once	CASSRGNTGELFF	TGTGCCAGCAGCCGAGGCAACACCGGGGAGCTGTTTTTT
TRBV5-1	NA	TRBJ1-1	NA	CASSLRGYAEAFF	TGCGCCAGCAGCTTACGGGGATACGCTGAAGCTTTCTTT
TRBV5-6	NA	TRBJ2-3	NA	CASSPEPGSDTQYF	TGTGCCAGCAGCCCCGAGCCGGGTTCAGATACGCAGTATTTT
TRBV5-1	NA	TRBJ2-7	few	CASSETRDEQYF	TGCGCCAGCAGCGAAACCCGGGACGAGCAGTACTTC
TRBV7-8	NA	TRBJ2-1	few	CASSSYASSYNEQFF	TGTGCCAGCAGCTCTTATGCTAGCTCCTACAATGAGCAGTTCTTC
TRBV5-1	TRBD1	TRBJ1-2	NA	CASHATGQNYGYTF	TGCGCCAGTCACGCTACGGGACAGAACTATGGCTACACCTTC
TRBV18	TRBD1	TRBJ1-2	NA	CASSKSSGQGPGYGYTF	TGTGCCAGCTCAAAAAGCTCCGGACAGGGTCCCGGCTATGGCTACACCTTC
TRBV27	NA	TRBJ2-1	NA	CASSLSRGDTYNEQFF	TGTGCCAGCAGTTTATCGAGGGGGGATACCTACAATGAGCAGTTCTTC
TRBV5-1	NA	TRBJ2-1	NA	CASSWAGTSNEQFF	TGCGCCAGCAGCTGGGCCGGGACTTCCAATGAGCAGTTCTTC
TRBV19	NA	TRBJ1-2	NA	CASSIARADYGYTF	TGTGCCAGTAGTATTGCCAGGGCGGACTATGGCTACACCTTC
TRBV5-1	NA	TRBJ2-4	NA	CASSLVGGRTKNIQYF	TGCGCCAGCAGCTTGGTTGGCGGTAGGACCAAAAACATTCAGTACTTC
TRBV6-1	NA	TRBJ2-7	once	CASSEALAQGNNEQYF	TGTGCCAGCAGTGAAGCGCTGGCACAGGGTAATAACGAGCAGTACTTC
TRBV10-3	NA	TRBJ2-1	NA	CAISEWDNNEQFF	TGTGCCATCAGTGAATGGGACAACAATGAGCAGTTCTTC
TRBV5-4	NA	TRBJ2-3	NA	CASRGGGDTQYF	TGTGCCAGCAGGGGTGGGGGGGATACGCAGTATTTT
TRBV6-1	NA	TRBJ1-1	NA	CASASSRDPEAFF	TGTGCCAGCGCCTCATCCCGGGACCCTGAAGCTTTCTTT
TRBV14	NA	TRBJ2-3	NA	CASSRGVRTDTQYF	TGTGCCAGCAGCCGGGGGGTCCGCACAGATACGCAGTATTTT
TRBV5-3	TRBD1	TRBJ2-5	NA	CARSQDRGGVTQYF	TGTGCCAGAAGCCAGGACAGGGGAGGGGTGACCCAGTACTTC
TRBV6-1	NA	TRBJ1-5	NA	CASSESGNQPQHF	TGTGCCAGCAGTGAAAGTGGCAATCAGCCCCAGCATTTT
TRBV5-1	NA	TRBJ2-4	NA	CASSLEGWESKNIQYF	TGCGCCAGCAGCTTGGAGGGGTGGGAGAGCAAAAACATTCAGTACTTC
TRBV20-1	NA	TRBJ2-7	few	CSARLYEQYF	TGCAGTGCGCGACTTTACGAGCAGTACTTC
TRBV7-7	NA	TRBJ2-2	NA	CASSRTVNTGELFF	TGTGCCAGCAGCAGGACGGTGAACACCGGGGAGCTGTTTTTT